What follows are 28 T cell receptor beta chains derived from one specimen sequenced in a study of blood T cell repertoires in COVID-19 (dated by TCRdb to 2020 to 2021). Libraries were prepared through the immunoSEQ multiplex PCR assay. In TCRdb, the immuneACCESS table is reduced to in-frame sequences with V and J assigned. These tables do not hold every clone; where another copy was compared, an unresolved V gene accounts for under half, and the others remain unexplained. This sample lists about 220,000 clones; around 80% were detected once. About 20% of the sample is held by the ten biggest clonotypes. Input material: peripheral blood. The source of these receptors is a man under 40 with active or convalescent COVID-19.

The chain combines TRBV7-8 with TRBJ2-1; D unclear. The CDR3 is 16 amino acids. CDR1 and CDR2 (germline): SGHVS, FQNEAQ. V dropped 6 bases and J dropped 0 bases, with 15 bases sitting between them. The CDR3 protein is CASRKPALSSYNEQFF. CDR3 coding DNA: TGTGCCAGCAGGAAGCCCGCCTTGAGCTCCTACAATGAGCAGTTCTTC.

The chain employs TRBV7-2 and TRBJ2-2, with D unclear. Germline CDR1 SGHTA, CDR2 FQGNSA. Deletions cut 1 base from V and 1 base from J, with 7 bases between. The length of the CDR3 is 15 residues. This chain's CDR3 is CASSLVSMNTGELFF. In DNA, the CDR3 is TGTGCCAGCAGCTTAGTTAGCATGAACACCGGGGAGCTGTTTTTT.

V usage is TRBV5-8 and J usage is TRBJ2-5, with 11 bases that match TRBD2. Germline CDR1 reads SGHTS; CDR2 reads YDEGEE. The ends lost 4 bases at V and 5 bases at J; junction bases unmatched: 7. This CDR3 has 15 amino acids. CDR3 in amino acids: CASSRGLAGEETQYF. In DNA, the CDR3 is TGTGCCAGCAGCCGTGGACTAGCGGGTGAGGAGACCCAGTACTTC.

This sequence joins TRBV4-3 and TRBJ2-3; TRBD2 might be the D (6 bases). V dropped 1 base and J dropped 0 bases, with 14 bases sitting between them. The CDR3 is made up of 17 amino acids. Germline V CDR1 and CDR2: LGHNA, YSLEER. DNA for the CDR3: TGCGCCAGCAGCCAAGCTGGGACTGGGTCTAGCACAGATACGCAGTATTTT. Protein product: CASSQAGTGSSTDTQYF.

V and J are TRBV18 and TRBJ2-7, with D maybe TRBD2 (5 bases). The CDR3 sequence is 11 residues long. Germline V gene lookup returns CDR1 KGHSH and CDR2 LQKENI. V gave up 5 bases and J gave up 7 bases, with 9 bases separating them. The CDR3, as DNA: TGTGCCAGCTCAGCCTCGGGGGAGCAGTACTTC. This translates into CASSASGEQYF.

The chain couples TRBV4-2 to TRBJ2-7, with 11 bases matching TRBD2. The V and J ends lost 0 bases and 3 bases, in that order; junction bases with no gene match: 4. Germline V CDR1 and CDR2: LGHNA, YNFKEQ. This CDR3 contains 16 residues. This chain's CDR3 is CASSQDQTSGVYEQYF. As DNA, the CDR3 is TGTGCCAGCAGCCAAGATCAGACTAGCGGGGTCTACGAGCAGTACTTC.

The chain joins TRBV18 to TRBJ2-4; perhaps TRBD2 as D (5 bases). Trimming pared 3 bases from V and 9 bases from J, leaving 15 bases between. The germline V gene has CDR1 KGHSH and CDR2 LQKENI. CDR3 length: 14 residues. Here the CDR3 DNA reads TGTGCCAGCTCACCGGAAGGACGCGCGGGCATTCAGTACTTC. This codes for CASSPEGRAGIQYF.

This chain links TRBV19 with TRBJ1-5; D ambiguous. The CDR3 loop spans 14 amino acids. Germline CDR1 and CDR2: LNHDA and SQIVND (reference sequence). Trimming left V 3 bases short and J 0 bases short, with 6 bases between. This chain's CDR3 is CASSIRYSNQPQHF. The CDR3 region has the DNA TGTGCCAGTAGTATCAGGTATAGCAATCAGCCCCAGCATTTT.

A note on this clone: The sample holds other DNA sequences that translate to the same CDR3. The chain joins TRBV28 to TRBJ1-1, with D hard to call. Per germline, CDR1 MDHEN and CDR2 SYDVKM. Trimming took off 4 bases at V and 1 base at J, with 7 bases between the two ends. The CDR3 totals 13 residues. The CDR3 coding sequence is TGTGCCAGCAGTTCATCCCCGAACACTGAAGCTTTCTTT. This translates into CASSSSPNTEAFF.

This CDR3 reads CASSFLGEGYGYTF. CDR3 DNA sequence: TGTGCCAGCAGTTTTTTAGGGGAGGGCTATGGCTACACCTTC. The chain has TRBV27 and TRBJ1-2, with D possibly TRBD1 on 5 matching bases. V shed 3 bases and J shed 4 bases, with 12 bases lying between them. CDR1 MNHEY and CDR2 SMNVEV come from the germline V gene (reference sequence). The CDR3 consists of 14 residues.

The V and J genes are TRBV11-2 and TRBJ2-3, with TRBD2 identical over 10 bases. Trimming took 5 bases from V and 1 from J; bases not matched to a gene: 6. The CDR3 consists of 16 residues. Germline V CDR1 and CDR2: SGHAT, FQNNGV. The CDR3 DNA is TGTGCCAGCAGCCCTAGGCTAGCGGGGGGCACAGATACGCAGTATTTT. The encoded protein is CASSPRLAGGTDTQYF.

To note about this clone: The limits of the CDR3 on the DNA are not certain, so only TCRdb's listed CDR3 is given. This rearrangement joins TRBV11-2 to TRBJ2-1; TRBD1, the table's D call, was not compared with the DNA. Germline CDR1 SGHAT, CDR2 FQNNGV. The CDR3 comprises 11 residues, both ends counted. The CDR3 reads CASSFGAGAVF.

The chain carries TRBV13 and TRBJ2-1; 11 bases agree with TRBD2. Germline trimming cut 3 bases from V and 4 bases from J; bases unmatched to any gene: 8. The CDR3 covers 17 residues. The germline CDR1 and CDR2 sequences are PRHDT and FYEKMQ (reference sequence). The CDR3 loop reads CASSFVLAGEDYNEQFF. The CDR3, as DNA: TGTGCCAGCAGCTTCGTACTAGCGGGAGAGGATTACAATGAGCAGTTCTTC.

The gene calls are TRBV5-1 and TRBJ2-7, with D possibly TRBD2 on 6 matching bases. This CDR3 has 14 residues. Germline assignment: CDR1 SGHRS and CDR2 YFSETQ. Trimming took off 0 bases at V and 2 bases at J, with 9 bases between the two ends. This CDR3 is CASSLESGPYEQYF. In DNA form, the CDR3 reads TGCGCCAGCAGCTTGGAAAGCGGGCCCTACGAGCAGTACTTC.

This clone was observed once. V usage is TRBV3-1 (or the pseudogene TRBV3-2) and J usage is TRBJ2-1; TRBD2 matches at 8 bases. With V trimmed by 4 bases and J by 4 bases, 6 bases remained unmatched. This CDR3 has 15 amino acids. Per germline, CDR1 LGHDT and CDR2 YNNKEL (reference sequence). The CDR3 loop is CASSLGAGGYNEQFF. The CDR3 nucleotides are TGTGCCAGCAGCCTGGGGGCGGGGGGATACAATGAGCAGTTCTTC.

This clone was detected once. V gene TRBV5-1 combines with J gene TRBJ2-1; 11 bases agree with TRBD2. V dropped 4 bases and J dropped 9; count of bases not matched to a gene: 12. CDR1 is SGHRS, CDR2 YFSETQ, per germline. The CDR3 spans 16 residues. The CDR3 loop reads CASSPPLLAGGGEQFF. In nucleotides, the CDR3 is TGCGCCAGCAGCCCCCCCCTTCTAGCGGGGGGTGGTGAGCAGTTCTTC.

The V gene is TRBV28, the J gene TRBJ1-2; 7 nucleotides line up with TRBD1. J lost 5 bases, V lost 4 bases, and 16 bases had no gene match. The CDR3 loop spans 17 amino acids. The germline V gene has CDR1 MDHEN and CDR2 SYDVKM. CDR3 nucleotides: TGTGCCAGCAGTTCACTCCTCTCGACAGGGACGGGGTATGGCTACACCTTC. The encoded protein is CASSSLLSTGTGYGYTF.

The chain recombines TRBV4-3 with TRBJ2-3; no clear D gene. Germline V gene sequence: CDR1 LGHNA, CDR2 YSLEER. This CDR3 has 12 residues. The germline V and J ends were trimmed by 5 bases and 3 bases, with 6 bases remaining between them. CDR3: CASSTGTDTQYF. In DNA, the CDR3 is TGCGCCAGCAGCACCGGGACAGATACGCAGTATTTT.

CDR3 in amino acids: CASSQWDTYTGELFF. The CDR3 DNA follows: TGTGCCAGCAGCCAGTGGGACACCTACACCGGGGAGCTGTTTTTT. This sequence joins TRBV3-1 (or the pseudogene TRBV3-2) and TRBJ2-2; possible D gene TRBD1, 6 bases. Germline-derived CDR1 and CDR2 are LGHDT and YNNKEL (reference sequence). V gave up 3 bases and J gave up 3 bases, with 11 bases separating them. The CDR3 contains 15 residues.

The V gene is TRBV13, the J gene TRBJ2-7; TRBD1 matches 9 bases. Germline CDR1 reads PRHDT; CDR2 reads FYEKMQ (reference sequence). The CDR3 totals 13 residues. Trimming removed 4 bases from V and 5 bases from J; junction bases left unmatched: 3. CDR3 in amino acids: CASSWTGVDEQYF. The CDR3 DNA sequence: TGTGCCAGCAGCTGGACAGGGGTGGACGAGCAGTACTTC.

This chain's CDR3 is CSVMDGTYEQYF. CDR3 DNA: TGCAGCGTTATGGACGGGACCTACGAGCAGTACTTC. The J gene is TRBJ2-7, the V gene TRBV29-1; TRBD2 is a possible D gene (5 bases). The V gene's germline CDR1 is SQVTM and CDR2 ANQGSEA. CDR3 length equals 12 residues. With 5 bases removed from V and 2 bases from J, the gap between germline ends came to 10 bases.

This clone was seen a handful of times. The chain links TRBV30 to TRBJ1-4, with TRBD1 matching over 7 bases. In germline, CDR1 is GTSNPN, CDR2 SVGIG (reference sequence). The V gene end was trimmed by 5 bases and the J gene end by 4 bases; junction bases not matched to a gene: 13. CDR3 length: 16 residues. The CDR3 coding sequence is TGTGCCTGGGGGGGGAACAGGGGCGCGGGTAATGAAAAACTGTTTTTT. This gives the protein CAWGGNRGAGNEKLFF.

This clone was counted between two and nine times. Other DNA variants within this sample encode the same CDR3. The CDR3 nucleotides read TGTGCCAGCAGTCCATACAATGAGCAGTTCTTC. Translating gives CASSPYNEQFF. The chain has TRBV2 and TRBJ2-1, with D uncertain. The germline V gene has CDR1 SNHLY and CDR2 FYNNEI. The CDR3 is 11 amino acids. V lost 5 bases and J lost 4, with 3 bases in between.

J is TRBJ2-3 and V is TRBV11-3; TRBD1 matches 9 bases. Trimming at V came to 1 base and at J to 1 base, leaving 0 bases not matched to a gene. The CDR3 is 15 residues long. The V gene's germline CDR1 is SGHNT and CDR2 YENEEA. The CDR3 spells CASSLGDRGTDTQYF. DNA of the CDR3: TGTGCCAGCAGCTTAGGGGACAGGGGCACAGATACGCAGTATTTT.

This chain connects TRBV4-3 to TRBJ2-7; D remains unclear. CDR3 length: 13 amino acids. Trimming stripped 4 bases from V and 6 bases from J, with 13 bases between. Germline V gene sequence: CDR1 LGHNA, CDR2 YSLEER. The CDR3 region has the DNA TGCGCCAGCAGCCGAGAGGTCGCTAGCGAGCAGTACTTC. Translating it yields CASSREVASEQYF.

The table lists this clone with a few counts. V and J are TRBV4-1 and TRBJ2-1; 9 bases are a match to TRBD2. Germline CDR1 MGHRA, CDR2 YSYEKL. Trimming at V came to 3 bases and at J to 12 bases, leaving 12 bases not matched to a gene. The CDR3 has 15 residues. The CDR3, as DNA: TGCGCCAGCAGCCATCCACTAGCGGGCGCGCCGGGGCAGTTCTTC. It encodes CASSHPLAGAPGQFF.

The chain couples TRBV2 to TRBJ1-6; 7 bases fit TRBD1. V was clipped by 6 bases and J by 5 bases; unmatched bases: 7. Looked up from germline, CDR1 is SNHLY and CDR2 is FYNNEI. The CDR3 covers 15 residues. The CDR3 DNA sequence: TGTGCCAGCAGATCTCCGACAGGGAATAATTCACCCCTCCACTTT. Translated, it gives CASRSPTGNNSPLHF.

This chain connects TRBV28 to TRBJ2-3, with TRBD1 matching 7 bases. This CDR3 is built from 16 residues. The V gene end was trimmed by 5 bases and the J gene end by 2 bases; junction bases not matched to a gene: 10. Germline V gene data show CDR1 as MDHEN and CDR2 as SYDVKM. CDR3 in DNA: TGTGCCAGCAGTAGCCCCGGGACAGAGGACACAGATACGCAGTATTTT. Translation gives CASSSPGTEDTDTQYF.